This TCR beta chain stems from a study of T-cell memory formation after mild COVID-19. Study-wide findings and caveats: The main location of contracting CD4+ clones was CM and EM, and that of contracting CD8+ clones was EMRA. Contracting clones from day 15 to 85 had balanced CD4/CD8; later expanders favoured CD4+.

The authors produced TCR alpha and TCR beta cDNA libraries with sample barcodes and UMIs by 5'RACE using constant-segment primers. TCRdb passed the 5' RACE reads through MiXCR, listing each CDR3 protein once. The repertoire consists of almost 250,000 distinct CDR3 sequences, with 15% to 17% occurring once and the leading ten covering approximately 2.1%. Losses at the gene ends were 6 bases for V and 2 bases for J; bases not matched to a gene: 7. CDR1 and CDR2 (germline): KGHSH, LQKENI. The CDR3 sequence is 16 residues long. There are a few counts of this clonotype. No antigen is known for it. The material sequenced was PBMCs or a T cell subset sorted from them (not recorded which). The V and J genes are TRBV18 and TRBJ2-1, with 10 bases lining up with TRBD2. The sequence was obtained from an adult woman who had mild COVID-19 (a few samples of this study predate the infection). Cell type and time point are not known. The CDR3 sequence is CASSHRSGGAYNEQFF. CDR3 sequence (DNA): TGTGCCAGCTCGCACAGAAGCGGGGGGGCCTACAATGAGCAGTTCTTC.